Below are 27 T cell receptor beta chains sequenced from a single sample in a study of Ad26.COV2.S vaccination and SARS-CoV-2 variants. Some clones are missing from TCRdb's copy, which holds only in-frame ones; the method was immunoSEQ multiplex PCR. The sample shows about 240,000 clones, more than 75% of them seen only once. Documented treatment: roughly 18 received Ad26.COV2.S at low or high dose, single or two shots; about 5 received placebo; per-sample allocation not given. Samples analyzed were those drawn on day 63 after the first vaccine or placebo injection. This material consisted of peripheral blood, taken in a trial of Ad26.COV2.S vaccine versus placebo. These receptors were obtained from a person aged 18-65 years who received the Ad26.COV2.S COVID-19 vaccine or a placebo.

The V call is TRBV28, the J call TRBJ1-4; D is possibly TRBD1 (6 bases). Germline CDR1 MDHEN, CDR2 SYDVKM. The germline V and J ends were trimmed by 8 bases and 7 bases, with 20 bases remaining between them. CDR3 length: 15 residues. The CDR3 region has the DNA TGTGCCAGCCTGCCCGGGGGGGCAATGGTTGAAAAACTGTTTTTT. The encoded protein is CASLPGGAMVEKLFF.

The rearrangement uses TRBV28 and TRBJ1-2; D is unclear. V was trimmed by 5 bases and J by 8 bases, leaving 12 bases between them. This CDR3 has 12 residues. Germline V gene data show CDR1 as MDHEN and CDR2 as SYDVKM. In DNA form, the CDR3 reads TGTGCCAGCAGTCGTGACATGATGGGCTACACCTTC. Its protein is CASSRDMMGYTF.

The J gene is TRBJ1-5, the V gene TRBV11-2, with a possible D match to TRBD1 (6 bases). The CDR3 totals 18 residues. Looked up from germline, CDR1 is SGHAT and CDR2 is FQNNGV. V shed 5 bases and J shed 5 bases, with 25 bases lying between them. The CDR3 protein is CASSPGRQGPRGDQPQHF. The CDR3 region has the DNA TGTGCCAGCAGCCCGGGAAGGCAGGGGCCCCGGGGGGATCAGCCCCAGCATTTT. Full variable domain (rest looked up from reference TRBV11-2 and TRBJ1-5): EAGVAQSPRYKIIEKRQSVAFWCNPISGHATLYWYQQILGQGPKLLIQFQNNGVVDDSQLPKDRFSAERLKGVDSTLKIQPAKLEDSAVYLCASSPGRQGPRGDQPQHFGDGTRLSIL.

This clone was seen just once. The chain uses TRBV7-2 and TRBJ1-6; perhaps TRBD1 as D (6 bases). Trimming stripped 0 bases from V and 2 bases from J, with 8 bases between. Per germline, CDR1 SGHTA and CDR2 FQGNSA. The CDR3 length is 16 residues. In DNA, the CDR3 is TGTGCCAGCAGCTTAGCGGGGGGCACCTATAATTCACCCCTCCACTTT. Encoded protein: CASSLAGGTYNSPLHF.

This chain uses TRBV4-3 with TRBJ2-1; possibly TRBD1 for D (6 bases). Looked up from germline, CDR1 is LGHNA and CDR2 is YSLEER. V was cut by 0 bases and J by 5 bases, with 8 bases left in between. This CDR3 region has 14 residues. As DNA, the CDR3 is TGCGCCAGCAGCCAAGACAGGGGTGACAATGAGCAGTTCTTC. Translating gives CASSQDRGDNEQFF.

The chain recombines TRBV30 with TRBJ1-1; the D gene is possibly TRBD1 (5 bases). The V gene lost 5 bases and the J gene lost 5 bases, with 12 bases spanning the gap. This CDR3 is 12 amino acids long. The germline CDR1 and CDR2 sequences are GTSNPN and SVGIG (reference sequence). The CDR3 nucleotides read TGTGCCTGGGAGCGGGGGGAGACTGAAGCTTTCTTT. This translates into CAWERGETEAFF.

The chain links TRBV23-1 to TRBJ1-3; 7 bases align to TRBD1. TRBV23-1 is an ORF, with its function uncertain. Germline trimming cut 0 bases from V and 2 bases from J; bases unmatched to any gene: 16. This CDR3 contains 20 residues. The CDR3 here is CASSQSTPGQQESPGNTIYF. CDR3 nucleotide sequence: TGCGCCAGCAGTCAATCTACTCCGGGACAGCAAGAGTCACCTGGAAACACCATATATTTT.

This rearrangement joins TRBV7-9 to TRBJ1-5; D might be TRBD1 (5 bases). The CDR3 totals 17 residues. V was pared by 4 bases and J by 3 bases, with 19 bases between. Per the germline V gene, CDR1 is SEHNR and CDR2 is FQNEAQ (reference sequence). Here the CDR3 DNA reads TGTGCCAGCAGCTCAGGGAGGGCCGGGGGTCCCAATCAGCCCCAGCATTTT. Encoded protein: CASSSGRAGGPNQPQHF. Filled out from reference TRBV7-9 and TRBJ1-5, the complete variable domain reads DTGVSQNPRHKITKRGQNVTFRCDPISEHNRLYWYRQTLGQGPEFLTYFQNEAQLEKSRLLSDRFSAERPKGSFSTLEIQRTEQGDSAMYLCASSSGRAGGPNQPQHFGDGTRLSIL.

V is TRBV4-1 and J is TRBJ2-1; D is ambiguous. V gave up 0 bases and J gave up 5 bases, with 8 bases separating them. CDR1 and CDR2 from the germline V gene are MGHRA and YSYEKL. This CDR3 is 14 amino acids long. The CDR3 coding sequence is TGCGCCAGCAGCCAAGATTTGATGCACAATGAGCAGTTCTTC. Its protein is CASSQDLMHNEQFF.

The chain uses TRBV5-8 and TRBJ1-4, with D possibly TRBD1 on 5 matching bases. Germline V CDR1 and CDR2: SGHTS, YDEGEE. V gave up 2 bases and J gave up 0 bases, with 11 bases separating them. This CDR3 is built from 16 residues. CDR3 nucleotides: TGTGCCAGCAGCTTAGGAGGGGTCTCAACTAATGAAAAACTGTTTTTT. Encoded protein: CASSLGGVSTNEKLFF.

This clone was seen only once. The rearrangement links TRBV3-1 (or the pseudogene TRBV3-2) to TRBJ2-2, with D possibly being TRBD2 (6 bases). CDR1 and CDR2 from the germline V gene are LGHDT and YNNKEL (reference sequence). The CDR3 has 13 residues. Deletions cut 8 bases from V and 5 bases from J, with 12 bases between. Written as DNA, the CDR3 is TGTGCCAGCTACTTGGGGGGAACCGGGGAGCTGTTTTTT. This translates into CASYLGGTGELFF.

The chain combines TRBV5-1 with TRBJ1-2, with 7 bases matching TRBD1. This CDR3 is 17 amino acids long. Germline CDR1 and CDR2: SGHRS and YFSETQ. The junction had 13 bases not matched to a gene; V was cut back by 0 bases and J by 5 bases. CDR3 nucleotide sequence: TGCGCCAGCAGCTTGGGCCCTGGACAGGTAATAGGATATGGCTACACCTTC. Protein sequence: CASSLGPGQVIGYGYTF.

The chain is built from TRBV7-9 and TRBJ1-6; 7 bases line up with TRBD1. This CDR3 is built from 13 residues. The germline V gene encodes CDR1 SEHNR and CDR2 FQNEAQ (reference sequence). The V segment lost 5 bases and the J segment 10 bases; nucleotides outside the gene matches: 5. The CDR3 reads CASSPQGWSPLHF. CDR3 in DNA: TGTGCCAGCAGCCCACAGGGGTGGTCACCCCTCCACTTT.

The V and J genes are TRBV28 and TRBJ2-1, with a tentative D call TRBD2 (5 bases). The CDR3 covers 15 residues. Trimming shortened V by 8 bases and J by 2 bases, and 16 bases separated the two germline ends. The germline CDR1 and CDR2 sequences are MDHEN and SYDVKM. The CDR3 DNA follows: TGTGCCAGCCATCCCCTAGCTACCGCCTACAATGAGCAGTTCTTC. It specifies CASHPLATAYNEQFF.

The chain links TRBV5-4 to TRBJ2-1; TRBD2 is a possible D gene (5 bases). The V end was cut by 0 bases, the J end by 7 bases, with 14 bases between. Germline CDR1 is SGHNT and CDR2 is YYREEE (reference sequence). CDR3 length: 15 residues. The CDR3 here is CASSLGPASPNEQFF. The DNA of the CDR3 is TGTGCCAGCAGCTTGGGGCCGGCTAGCCCTAATGAGCAGTTCTTC.

V and J are TRBV5-1 and TRBJ2-6; D possibly matches TRBD1 or TRBD2 (5 bases each). V was pared by 4 bases and J by 1 base, with 12 bases between. Germline V gene sequence: CDR1 SGHRS, CDR2 YFSETQ. This CDR3 comprises 16 residues. The CDR3 loop is CASSIGTTSGANVLTF. DNA for the CDR3: TGCGCCAGCAGCATTGGGACGACGTCTGGGGCCAACGTCCTGACTTTC. Looking up the rest from reference TRBV5-1 and TRBJ2-6 gives the full variable domain: KAGVTQTPRYLIKTRGQQVTLSCSPISGHRSVSWYQQTPGQGLQFLFEYFSETQRNKGNFPGRFSGRQFSNSRSEMNVSTLELGDSALYLCASSIGTTSGANVLTFGAGSRLTVL.

This sequence joins TRBV29-1 and TRBJ2-1; TRBD1 agrees at 10 bases. CDR3 length: 15 amino acids. With 2 bases clipped from V and 7 bases from J, the junction kept 8 bases outside the gene matches. The germline V gene encodes CDR1 SQVTM and CDR2 ANQGSEA. Here the CDR3 reads CSVERRGQGINEQFF. CDR3 DNA: TGCAGCGTTGAAAGAAGGGGACAGGGGATTAATGAGCAGTTCTTC.

The chain employs TRBV28 and TRBJ2-1; a possible D gene is TRBD2 (6 bases). Germline values: CDR1 MDHEN, CDR2 SYDVKM. The V end was cut by 2 bases, the J end by 1 base, with 9 bases between. The CDR3 is 15 amino acids. The CDR3 bases are TGTGCCAGCAGTTTAAGACTAGGGTCCTACAATGAGCAGTTCTTC. Amino acid sequence: CASSLRLGSYNEQFF.

This sequence joins TRBV7-3 and TRBJ2-3; D possibly matches TRBD1 or TRBD2 (7 bases each). The CDR3 contains 17 residues. The germline V and J ends were trimmed by 5 bases and 1 base, with 19 bases remaining between them. Germline V gene lookup returns CDR1 SGHTA and CDR2 FQGTGA. CDR3 coding DNA: TGTGCCAGCAGCCCTAACCCCCAGGGGGGGCGCACAGATACGCAGTATTTT. Its translation is CASSPNPQGGRTDTQYF.

The chain's CDR3 is CASKSTTGLFQNTEAFF. CDR3 in DNA: TGTGCCAGTAAGTCCACTACAGGCCTCTTCCAGAACACTGAAGCTTTCTTT. The rearrangement uses TRBV27 and TRBJ1-1; D may be TRBD1 (5 bases). This CDR3 has 17 amino acids. Germline loops: CDR1 MNHEY, CDR2 SMNVEV (reference sequence). Trimming took 9 bases from V and 1 from J, leaving 24 bases between them.

V and J are TRBV5-1 and TRBJ1-2, with 10 bases fitting TRBD1. The junction had 11 bases not matched to a gene; V was cut back by 1 base and J by 5 bases. CDR1 and CDR2 (germline): SGHRS, YFSETQ. This CDR3 comprises 17 residues. The CDR3 DNA follows: TGCGCCAGCAGCTTGATGCCGGGGACAGGGGCGGGGTATGGCTACACCTTC. Protein: CASSLMPGTGAGYGYTF.

The CDR3, as DNA: TGCGCCAGCAGCCAAGATGGGGGGAGGACCGGGGAGCTGTTTTTT. Translating it yields CASSQDGGRTGELFF. The J gene is TRBJ2-2, the V gene TRBV4-3, with TRBD2 as a possible D gene (6 bases). The CDR3 has 15 residues. The germline V gene encodes CDR1 LGHNA and CDR2 YSLEER. Trimming stripped 0 bases from V and 5 bases from J, with 10 bases between.

Only a few counts were recorded for this clone. The chain carries TRBV30 and TRBJ2-2; D call uncertain. Germline lookup yields CDR1 GTSNPN and CDR2 SVGIG (reference sequence). The CDR3 runs 15 residues. Between the trimmed V and J ends, which lost 3 bases and 1 base, there was a span of 12 bases. The CDR3 DNA follows: TGTGCCTGGAGCCCCCTGGGCGGGAACACCGGGGAGCTGTTTTTT. It translates to CAWSPLGGNTGELFF.

A few counts support this clone. The CDR3 DNA reads TGTGCCAGTACCCCGGACAGGAGCTCTGGAAACACCATATATTTT. Residues: CASTPDRSSGNTIYF. The rearrangement uses TRBV19 and TRBJ1-3, with TRBD1 matching over 7 bases. Germline CDR1 is LNHDA and CDR2 is SQIVND (reference sequence). J lost 0 bases, V lost 7 bases, and 6 bases had no gene match. The CDR3 sequence is 15 residues long. The whole variable domain, remainder taken from reference TRBV19 and TRBJ1-3, is DGGITQSPKYLFRKEGQNVTLSCEQNLNHDAMYWYRQDPGQGLRLIYYSQIVNDFQKGDIAEGYSVSREKKESFPLTVTSAQKNPTAFYLCASTPDRSSGNTIYFGEGSWLTVV.

The chain is built from TRBV27 and TRBJ2-2; 10 nucleotides match TRBD1. V lost 4 bases, J lost 7 bases, and 9 bases stayed unmatched. The CDR3 spans 16 residues. Germline V lookup: CDR1 MNHEY, CDR2 SMNVEV (reference sequence). The CDR3 DNA follows: TGTGCCAGCAGTTCCGGGACAGGGGTTCTAATCGGGGAGCTGTTTTTT. This sequence encodes CASSSGTGVLIGELFF.

The rearrangement uses TRBV27 and TRBJ2-2, with 12 nucleotides matching TRBD2. Per germline, CDR1 MNHEY and CDR2 SMNVEV (reference sequence). After removal of 5 bases from V and 5 bases from J, the junction contained 6 bases not matched to a gene. CDR3 length: 16 amino acids. In nucleotides, the CDR3 is TGTGCCAGCAGTCCCCGACTAGCGGGGGAGACCGGGGAGCTGTTTTTT. Translation gives CASSPRLAGETGELFF.

This clone appeared once. This sequence joins TRBV6-6 and TRBJ2-7; D remains unclear. From germline, CDR1 is MNHNY and CDR2 SVGAGI (reference sequence). V dropped 5 bases and J dropped 2 bases, with 4 bases sitting between them. This CDR3 spans 11 amino acids. For the CDR3, the DNA is TGTGCCAGCAGTAGAACCTACGAGCAGTACTTC. The encoded protein is CASSRTYEQYF.